This record looks at one TCR beta chain sequence and its context. The CDR3 consists of 14 residues. V shed 4 bases and J 6 bases; nucleotides not matched to a gene: 8. The germline gives CDR1 SGHNT, CDR2 YYREEE (reference sequence). This sample is drawn from a study of OX40 agonist ivuxolimab in advanced cancers. Overall study: From 23 to 79 years was the age range, with a mean of roughly 64 years, and about 83% were male. Past anti-PD-1, anti-PD-L1 or anti-CTLA-4 therapy was accepted, and approximately 40% had received some.

Sequencing was performed with immunoSEQ multiplex PCR; in TCRdb, only in-frame clones are kept and a portion is missing. The sample has 55,000 to 75,000 clones; more than 80% are singletons. The specimen was CD4+ or CD8+ T cells sorted from blood, collected in a trial of the OX40 agonist ivuxolimab. The chain carries TRBV5-4 and TRBJ2-7; 9 nucleotides agree with TRBD1. The receptor was isolated from an adult with an advanced solid tumor such as melanoma, head and neck, liver or kidney cancer. This chain's CDR3 is CASSQGQGTSEQYF. The CDR3 DNA follows: TGTGCCAGCAGCCAGGGACAGGGTACGTCCGAGCAGTACTTC.